This TCR beta chain comes out of a study of blood T cell repertoires in COVID-19 (dated by TCRdb to between 2020 and 2021). About the study as a whole: The collaborator samples originated in the United States, Italy and Spain and spanned the acute and convalescent phases of COVID-19. Where available, HLA class I and class II types were obtained from metadata supplied by the sample provider rather than from assay-based typing. The repertoires were released in a freely available public database intended as a resource for research on the immune response to SARS-CoV-2. The samples were drawn from two sources: the first 160 participants of the ongoing ImmuneRACE study, and fewer than 1,500 subjects contributed by 6 global collaborators. The dataset comprised deeply sampled blood TCRbeta repertoires from subjects exposed to, actively infected with, or recovered from COVID-19. The prospective study material was composed of cDNA or gDNA derived from T cells, B-cell-depleted T cells, or PBMCs. Nearly every sample came with metadata listing a de-identified subject ID, COVID-19 status, age in years and sex. Broad study findings and their caveats: How much clinical and demographic metadata was included differed by source and by participant, and the metadata was provided uncurated.

Comments on this clone: This clone's antigen is unknown. No much larger clonotype is one base removed from it; base qualities were not supplied.

TCRbeta CDR3 regions were amplified from genomic DNA using the immunoSEQ Assay, a bias-controlled multiplex PCR. In the authors' own workflow: The number of nucleated cells in each sample was estimated by amplification of reference gene primers within the assay. To quantify the absolute abundance of each unique TCRbeta CDR3 rearrangement, sequence reads were collapsed and filtered. For each sample, productive Simpson clonality was calculated as the square root of Simpson's diversity index over productive rearrangements. The source is immuneACCESS, and TCRdb retained only in-frame sequences with V and J called. Part of the clones is not carried over; for the studies checked, unresolved V genes explain less than half of this, and the remainder is unexplained. For V, J and clone size, that table is used; D and trimming come from the DNA. This sample gives just under 150,000 clones in total; 85% to 90% of them show up just once. Of the sample, over 35% is held by the ten largest clones.

The CDR3 covers 17 residues, taking in both the cysteine and the phenylalanine. Just CDR3 DNA is preserved here, 51 bases in frame from base 1. CDR1 and CDR2 are read off the germline V gene as LGHNA and YSLEER. Trimming accounts for 1 base at V and 2 bases at J, while the number of junction bases matched to no gene is 8. A second Seattle source provided samples from volunteer blood donors who had recovered from COVID-19. The collaborating institutions used their own protocols to collect whole blood in K2EDTA tubes. For TCRbeta analysis, collaborators shipped samples in one of three forms: frozen whole blood, isolated PBMCs, or DNA extracted from either of those sample types.

This receptor was taken from a middle-aged man who had recovered from COVID-19. The sequence joins TRBV4-3 to TRBJ2-1, with 7 bases in between that match TRBD1. The sample was peripheral blood. CDR3 sequence: CASSQGVTGVTYNEQFF. The DNA reads as follows: TGCGCCAGCAGCCAAGGGGTTACAGGGGTTACCTACAATGAGCAGTTCTTC.